This T cell receptor (beta chain) stems from a study of T cells in localized non-small cell lung cancer. Profiled with immunoSEQ multiplex PCR; TCRdb holds only in-frame clones, not every one. The repertoire consists of about 25,000 clones, with roughly 90% occurring once and the leading ten covering approximately 14%. This CDR3 contains 13 residues. Germline CDR1 ENHRY, CDR2 SYGVKD. Trimming removed 8 bases from V and 5 bases from J; junction bases left unmatched: 9. The origin of this receptor is a female donor of 60 years or more with stage I lung adenocarcinoma. Here the sequenced sample was peripheral blood, taken before any cancer treatment. The chain employs TRBV10-3 and TRBJ2-7; 7 nucleotides match TRBD2. In DNA, the CDR3 is TGTGCCATCCGAGGTGCGGGAGCACACGAGCAGTACTTC. Protein product: CAIRGAGAHEQYF.